The 2 T cell receptor beta chains below come from one sample, sequenced in a study of T cell responses to AZD1222 COVID-19 vaccine. Profiled with immunoSEQ multiplex PCR; TCRdb holds only in-frame clones, not every one. Of tens of thousands of clones in the sample, approximately 89% were seen once. The sample was peripheral blood, taken 28 days after the second AZD1222 dose. Receptor source: an adult who received the AZD1222 COVID-19 vaccine.

Written as DNA, the CDR3 is TGTGCCAGCAGCTTCAATTTTGGCAAAAACATTCAGTACTTC. As protein: CASSFNFGKNIQYF. The V gene is TRBV5-4, the J gene TRBJ2-4; D is unresolved. Germline V gene data show CDR1 as SGHNT and CDR2 as YYREEE (reference sequence). The CDR3 has 14 amino acids. Trimming removed 2 bases at V and 3 bases at J, with 9 bases between.

V gene TRBV5-4 combines with J gene TRBJ2-2; D possibly uses TRBD1 or TRBD2 (5 bases each). CDR1 is SGHNT and CDR2 is YYREEE in the germline V gene (reference sequence). The CDR3 is 15 residues long. V dropped 1 base and J dropped 6 bases, with 13 bases sitting between them. The CDR3 coding sequence is TGTGCCAGCAGCTTGTGGAGACGGGACCCCGGGGAGCTGTTTTTT. Its translation is CASSLWRRDPGELFF.